These T cell receptor beta chains were read from a single sample in a study of blood T cell repertoires in COVID-19. This table comes from immunoSEQ multiplex PCR, and its TCRdb copy is limited to in-frame clones, with some not included. The repertoire consists of 150,000 to 200,000 clones, with 81% occurring once and the leading ten covering around 10%. The sample taken for sequencing was peripheral blood. The receptors derive from a man in his sixties with active or convalescent COVID-19. Both conserved end residues are part of each CDR3. The D gene is left open where the match is weak. Where a row states a size, it is once, few, many or the class of an expanded clone; other rows omit it.

clone size: NA; V gene: TRBV3-1/TRBV3-2; D gene: TRBD2; J gene: TRBJ2-1; CDR3 protein: CASSRDYSSYNEQFF; CDR3 DNA: TGTGCCAGCAGTCGGGACTACTCCTCCTACAATGAGCAGTTCTTC
clone size: NA; V gene: TRBV5-1; D gene: NA; J gene: TRBJ1-4; CDR3 protein: CASSVILGAEKLFF; CDR3 DNA: TGCGCCAGCAGCGTAATCCTGGGGGCGGAAAAACTGTTTTTT
clone size: NA; V gene: TRBV28; D gene: NA; J gene: TRBJ1-4; CDR3 protein: CASSRRNEKLFF; CDR3 DNA: TGTGCCAGCAGTCGCAGGAATGAAAAACTGTTTTTT
clone size: NA; V gene: TRBV5-1; D gene: NA; J gene: TRBJ2-7; CDR3 protein: CANPAGGRGSRVEQYF; CDR3 DNA: TGCGCCAACCCCGCCGGGGGCCGCGGGAGTCGGGTCGAGCAGTACTTC
clone size: NA; V gene: TRBV18; D gene: NA; J gene: TRBJ1-3; CDR3 protein: CASSPSGPFSGNTIYF; CDR3 DNA: TGTGCCAGCTCACCAAGCGGTCCTTTCTCTGGAAACACCATATATTTT
clone size: NA; V gene: TRBV7-2; D gene: NA; J gene: TRBJ1-2; CDR3 protein: CASSSTALYGYTF; CDR3 DNA: TGTGCCAGCAGCTCGACAGCCCTTTATGGCTACACCTTC
clone size: NA; V gene: TRBV28; D gene: TRBD1; J gene: TRBJ1-2; CDR3 protein: CASHTGQGGGYTF; CDR3 DNA: TGTGCCAGCCATACTGGACAGGGAGGCGGCTACACCTTC
clone size: NA; V gene: TRBV2; D gene: TRBD1; J gene: TRBJ1-1; CDR3 protein: CASSDQGVNTEAFF; CDR3 DNA: TGTGCCAGCAGTGATCAGGGGGTGAACACTGAAGCTTTCTTT
clone size: NA; V gene: TRBV29-1; D gene: TRBD1; J gene: TRBJ1-1; CDR3 protein: CSVTGQGGAEAFF; CDR3 DNA: TGCAGCGTTACGGGACAGGGAGGTGCTGAAGCTTTCTTT
clone size: few; V gene: TRBV19; D gene: NA; J gene: TRBJ1-4; CDR3 protein: CASSKQVATNEKLFF; CDR3 DNA: TGTGCCAGTAGTAAGCAGGTGGCAACTAATGAAAAACTGTTTTTT
clone size: NA; V gene: TRBV11-3; D gene: TRBD1; J gene: TRBJ2-7; CDR3 protein: CASSPGTGGAEQYF; CDR3 DNA: TGTGCCAGCAGCCCGGGGACAGGGGGCGCCGAGCAGTACTTC
clone size: NA; V gene: TRBV28; D gene: NA; J gene: TRBJ2-1; CDR3 protein: CASSLLEQFF; CDR3 DNA: TGTGCCAGCAGTTTACTTGAGCAGTTCTTC
clone size: NA; V gene: TRBV10-1; D gene: TRBD1; J gene: TRBJ1-2; CDR3 protein: CASSESNRGDWYGYTF; CDR3 DNA: TGCGCCAGCAGTGAGTCGAACAGGGGAGATTGGTATGGCTACACCTTC